This T cell receptor (beta chain) was identified during a study of T cell responses to AZD1222 COVID-19 vaccine (dated by TCRdb to 2020 to 2023). General notes on the study: AZD1222 recipients given second doses at about 4 weeks or at about 12 weeks were pooled, since spike-specific TCR depth and breadth were not found to differ between the two schedules. A total of under 250 trial participants underwent TCR sequencing, of whom around 210 had received two doses of AZD1222 and approximately 26 had received two doses of the MenACWY control vaccine. Trial participants were enrolled by age into 18-55, 56-69 and 70-plus year subgroups, with roughly 160, 29 and 62 TCR-sequenced participants respectively.

The CDR3 regions of human TCRbeta chains were subjected to immunosequencing. As for how the authors treated the data: TCRs in the repertoires were compared against a reference library of SARS-CoV-2-specific TCRs that had been generated with the MIRA antigen-specificity platform. Breadth was defined as the fraction of unique TCRs that were SARS-CoV-2-associated. Depth was defined as the fraction of total T cells that were SARS-CoV-2-associated. Using the MIRA data, every spike-specific TCR was mapped to the spike region that the TCR reacted to and assigned to either a CD4 or a CD8 class. Log10-transformed breadth and depth values were compared by one-way ANOVA with Sidak's multiple comparisons tests. The clones in this table, taken by TCRdb from immuneACCESS, are in-frame only. Not every clone is retained; where verified, under half of the shortfall comes from an unresolved V gene, and the cause of the rest is unknown. D and trimming come from the DNA, and the V and J calls and clone size come from that table. Counted in this sample were over 100,000 clones; roughly 88% of them appeared once. Jointly, the top ten make up around a sixth of the sample.

On this clone itself: What antigen it recognizes has not been identified. It has no much larger one-base neighbor in the sample; base qualities were not kept.

V trim: 5 bases; J trim: 2 bases; unmatched bases: 3. The CDR3 goes from the cysteine to the phenylalanine over 15 residues. This entry keeps only the CDR3 DNA: 45 bases, framed from base 1. CDR1 and CDR2 (MNHEY, SVGAGI) derive from the germline V gene. The research as a whole found: The 56-69-year group was small, and its depth increase did not reach significance, likely because of low power. Because no day 14 peak-response samples were available, the repertoires could be characterized only after the peak T cell response. Reportedly, close to half of the unique spike-specific TCRs recognized epitopes lying outside the regions that are mutated in the B.1.351 and B.1.1.7 variants. After two AZD1222 doses, both the breadth and the depth of spike-specific TCRs were significantly higher than at day 0 and than in MenACWY recipients. Participants were mostly white British, with more females than males. The authors suggested clonal diversity may have been underestimated. Vaccine-associated CD4 TCRs spanned the whole spike protein, with dominant responses in regions 160-218 and 743-854. Only 5 to 7 AZD1222 recipients were SARS-CoV-2 seropositive at baseline, limiting conclusions about previously exposed vaccinees.

Explained via the paper, the time point label denotes: baseline before first vaccination. The vaccinee samples were drawn from two UK trials, COV001 and COV002, one of which was a single-blind randomized controlled phase 2/3 trial testing AZD1222 (ChAdOx1 nCoV-19) in healthy adults. Trial participant PBMC samples were collected at day 0 and day 28 after the second dose for TCRbeta chain sequencing. The origin of this receptor is an adult in good health. Rearrangement joined TRBV6-5 to TRBJ2-1; the central 10 bases match TRBD1. Sequenced here: peripheral blood, sampled on day 0 of AZD1222 vaccination. The CDR3 region: CASSRQGAAYNEQFF. The nucleotide sequence is given as TGTGCCAGCAGTAGACAGGGGGCGGCCTACAATGAGCAGTTCTTC.